This TCR beta chain appears in the sequencing data of a study of neoadjuvant nivolumab and ipilimumab in lung cancer. The CDR3 is made up of 15 amino acids. Germline CDR1 and CDR2: SGDLS and YYNGEE. The V end was cut by 0 bases, the J end by 4 bases, with 14 bases between. Sequencing used immunoSEQ multiplex PCR; TCRdb keeps in-frame clones, though not all of them. This sample has 30,000 to 35,000 clones, with 92% found just once. The rearrangement joins TRBV9 to TRBJ2-7, with D unclear. Sequenced material: peripheral blood, taken after neoadjuvant nivolumab, alone or with ipilimumab, at or shortly before surgery. The sequence was obtained from an adult with non-small cell lung cancer. CDR3 DNA sequence: TGTGCCAGCAGCGTAGATGTGGATTCAATGTACGAGCAGTACTTC. This encodes CASSVDVDSMYEQYF.